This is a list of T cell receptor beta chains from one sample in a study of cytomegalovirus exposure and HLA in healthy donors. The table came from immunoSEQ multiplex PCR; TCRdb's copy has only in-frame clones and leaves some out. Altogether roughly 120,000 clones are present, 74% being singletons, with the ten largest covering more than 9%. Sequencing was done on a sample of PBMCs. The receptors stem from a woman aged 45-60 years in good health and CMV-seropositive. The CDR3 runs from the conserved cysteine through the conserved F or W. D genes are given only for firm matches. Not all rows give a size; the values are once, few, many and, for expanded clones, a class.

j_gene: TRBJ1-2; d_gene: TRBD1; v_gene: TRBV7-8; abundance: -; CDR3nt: TGTGCCAGCAGCTTAGGGGACAGTTATGGCTACACCTTC; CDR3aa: CASSLGDSYGYTF
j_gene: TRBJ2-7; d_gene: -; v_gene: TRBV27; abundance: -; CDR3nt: TGTGCCAGCAGTCCACAGGGTTCACTATCCTACGAGCAGTACTTC; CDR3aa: CASSPQGSLSYEQYF
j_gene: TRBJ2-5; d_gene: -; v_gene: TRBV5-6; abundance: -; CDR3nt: TGTGCCAGCAGCTCCAGGGGCTGGGAGACCCAGTACTTC; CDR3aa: CASSSRGWETQYF
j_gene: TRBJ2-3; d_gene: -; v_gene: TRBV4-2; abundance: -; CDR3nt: TGTGCCAGCAGCTTCCCAGGGGCAGATACGCAGTATTTT; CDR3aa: CASSFPGADTQYF
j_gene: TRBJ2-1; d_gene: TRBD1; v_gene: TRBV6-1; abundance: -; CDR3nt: TGTGCCAGCAGGGACAGGGCCGACAATGAGCAGTTCTTC; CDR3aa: CASRDRADNEQFF
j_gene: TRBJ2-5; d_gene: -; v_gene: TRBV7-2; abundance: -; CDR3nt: TGTGCCAGCAGCTTACAGGCAGCCCAAGAGACCCAGTACTTC; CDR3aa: CASSLQAAQETQYF
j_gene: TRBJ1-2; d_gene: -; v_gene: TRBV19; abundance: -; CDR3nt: TGTGCCAGTAGCCTGAGGGTGGGTGAAGTTAACTATGGCTACACCTTC; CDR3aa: CASSLRVGEVNYGYTF
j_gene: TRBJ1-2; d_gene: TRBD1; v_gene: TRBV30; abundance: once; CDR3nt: TGTGCCTGGACCGCAGGGGGAGCCTATAACTATGGCTACACCTTC; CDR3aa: CAWTAGGAYNYGYTF
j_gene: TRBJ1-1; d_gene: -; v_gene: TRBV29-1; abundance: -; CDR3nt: TGCAGCGTTGAGAGGGTTGGCGGCACTGAAGCTTTCTTT; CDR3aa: CSVERVGGTEAFF
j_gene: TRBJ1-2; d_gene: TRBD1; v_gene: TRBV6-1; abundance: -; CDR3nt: TGTGCCAGCAGTGTCTTAGGGGGCAGCGACTATGGCTACACCTTC; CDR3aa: CASSVLGGSDYGYTF
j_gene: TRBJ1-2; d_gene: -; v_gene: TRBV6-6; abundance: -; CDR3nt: TGTGCCAGCAGCCCCTCCAGGGATAACTATGGCTACACCTTC; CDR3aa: CASSPSRDNYGYTF
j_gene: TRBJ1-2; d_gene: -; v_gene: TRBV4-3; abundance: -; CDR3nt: TGCGCCAGCAGCCAAGATGGCGACACCAGACATCACTATGGCTACACCTTC; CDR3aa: CASSQDGDTRHHYGYTF
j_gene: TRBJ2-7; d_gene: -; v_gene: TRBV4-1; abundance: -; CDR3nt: TGCGCCAGCAGCCAAGATTTAGCTAGCTTGGACGAGCAGTACTTC; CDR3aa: CASSQDLASLDEQYF
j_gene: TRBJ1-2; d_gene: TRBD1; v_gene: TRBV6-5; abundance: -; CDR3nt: TGTGCCAGCAGTCACCGGGACAGCTATGGCTACACCTTC; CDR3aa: CASSHRDSYGYTF
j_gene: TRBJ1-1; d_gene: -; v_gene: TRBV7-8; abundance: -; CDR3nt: TGTGCCAGCAGCTACAGAATGGGGGGGCTGACTGAAGCTTTCTTT; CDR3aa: CASSYRMGGLTEAFF
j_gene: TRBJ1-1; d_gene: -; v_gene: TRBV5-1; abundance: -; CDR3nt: TGCGCCAGCAGCTTGGACGCAGGGATGAACACTGAAGCTTTCTTT; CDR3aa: CASSLDAGMNTEAFF
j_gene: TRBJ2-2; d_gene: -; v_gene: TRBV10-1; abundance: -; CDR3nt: TGCGCCAGCAAAATCCGGGCCTCCGAGGGCACCGGGGAGCTGTTTTTT; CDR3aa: CASKIRASEGTGELFF
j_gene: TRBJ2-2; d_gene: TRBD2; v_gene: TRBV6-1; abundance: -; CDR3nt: TGTGCCAGCACAAGGACTAGCGGAAACACCGGGGAGCTGTTTTTT; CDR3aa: CASTRTSGNTGELFF
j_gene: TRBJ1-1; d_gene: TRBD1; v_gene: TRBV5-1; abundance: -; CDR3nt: TGCGCCAGCAGCCTGGAGACAGGGGGGAACACTGAAGCTTTCTTT; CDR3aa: CASSLETGGNTEAFF
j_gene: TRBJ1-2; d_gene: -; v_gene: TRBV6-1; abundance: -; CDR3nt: TGTGCCAGCATACCCACAGGGTCTAACTATGGCTACACCTTC; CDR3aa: CASIPTGSNYGYTF
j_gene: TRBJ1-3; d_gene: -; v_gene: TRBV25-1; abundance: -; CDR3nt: TGTGCCAGCAGCGATTGGACTAAGGAGGGAAACACCATATATTTT; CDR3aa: CASSDWTKEGNTIYF
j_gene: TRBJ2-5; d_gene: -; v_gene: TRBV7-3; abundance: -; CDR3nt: TGTGCCAGCAGCCAGGGGCAGGGGCGGGAGACCCAGTACTTC; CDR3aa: CASSQGQGRETQYF
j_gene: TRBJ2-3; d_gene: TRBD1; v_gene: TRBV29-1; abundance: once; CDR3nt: TGCAGCGTTGAAGATGAGACAGGGGGCTTCACAGATACGCAGTATTTT; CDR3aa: CSVEDETGGFTDTQYF
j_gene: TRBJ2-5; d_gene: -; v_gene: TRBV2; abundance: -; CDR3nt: TGTGCCAGCAGTGAATCGCCGGGGGAGACCCAGTACTTC; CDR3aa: CASSESPGETQYF
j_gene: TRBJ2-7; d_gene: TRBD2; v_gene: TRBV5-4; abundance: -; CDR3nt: TGTGCCAGCAGCCAATCGCTAGCGGGAGGGCCCTCGGGCGAGCAGTACTTC; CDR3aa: CASSQSLAGGPSGEQYF
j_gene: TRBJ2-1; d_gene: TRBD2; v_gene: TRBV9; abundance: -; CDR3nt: TGTGCCAGCAGCCGGCGGGGGGAGCCCTCAAGCGAGCAGTTCTTC; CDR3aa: CASSRRGEPSSEQFF
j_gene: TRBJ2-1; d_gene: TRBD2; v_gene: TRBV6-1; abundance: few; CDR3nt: TGTGCCAGCAGTCTAATAGCGGGGCCCAATGAGCAGTTCTTC; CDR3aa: CASSLIAGPNEQFF
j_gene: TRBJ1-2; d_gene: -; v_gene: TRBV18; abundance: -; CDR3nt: TGTGCCAGCTCACTTGGGACTGATTATGGCTACACCTTC; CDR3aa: CASSLGTDYGYTF
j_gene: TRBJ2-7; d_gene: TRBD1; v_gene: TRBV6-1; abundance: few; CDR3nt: TGTGCCCTGAGACCGGGACAGGGAAACGAGCAGTACTTC; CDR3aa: CALRPGQGNEQYF
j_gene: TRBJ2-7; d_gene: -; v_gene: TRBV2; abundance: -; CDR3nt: TGTGCCAGCAGCCCCGGCGGCAGAATCTACGAGCAGTACTTC; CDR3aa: CASSPGGRIYEQYF
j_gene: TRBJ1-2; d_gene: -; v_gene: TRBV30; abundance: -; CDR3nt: TGTGCCTGGATAAGAGTGGAGGTTTCAAGTGGCTACACCTTC; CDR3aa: CAWIRVEVSSGYTF
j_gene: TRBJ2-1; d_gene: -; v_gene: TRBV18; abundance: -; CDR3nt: TGTGCCAGCTCACCAGGACAGTACAATGAGCAGTTCTTC; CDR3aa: CASSPGQYNEQFF
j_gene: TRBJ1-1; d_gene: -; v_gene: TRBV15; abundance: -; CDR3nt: TGTGCCACCAGCAGAGATAGGGGGAACACTGAAGCTTTCTTT; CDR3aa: CATSRDRGNTEAFF
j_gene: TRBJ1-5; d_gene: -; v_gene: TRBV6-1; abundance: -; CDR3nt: TGTGCCAGCAGTGACGCGTACGCGGTCGGCCCCCAGCATTTT; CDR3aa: CASSDAYAVGPQHF
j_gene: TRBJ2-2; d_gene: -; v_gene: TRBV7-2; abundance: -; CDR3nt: TGTGCCAGCAGCTTAGGACAGCTGGGCACCGGGGAGCTGTTTTTT; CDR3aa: CASSLGQLGTGELFF
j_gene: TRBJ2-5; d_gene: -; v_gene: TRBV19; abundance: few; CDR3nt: TGTGCCAGTAGCAAGCGACTAGAGAAAGAGACCCAGTACTTC; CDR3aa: CASSKRLEKETQYF
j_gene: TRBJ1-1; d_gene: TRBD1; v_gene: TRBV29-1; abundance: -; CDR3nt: TGCAGCGGGGGACAGGGCTCTGAAGCTTTCTTT; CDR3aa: CSGGQGSEAFF
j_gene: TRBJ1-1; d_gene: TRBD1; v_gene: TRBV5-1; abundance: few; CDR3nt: TGCGCCAGCAGCTTAGATACAGGGGGTGGTGAAGCTTTCTTT; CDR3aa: CASSLDTGGGEAFF
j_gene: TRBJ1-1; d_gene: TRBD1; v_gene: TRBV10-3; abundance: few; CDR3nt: TGTGCCATCAGTGAGTCCACAGGGGATCGGACTGAAGCTTTCTTT; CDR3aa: CAISESTGDRTEAFF
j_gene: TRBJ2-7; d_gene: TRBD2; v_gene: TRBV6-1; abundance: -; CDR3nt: TGTGCCAGCAGTGAGCTGCAGACTAGCGGGTGGGAGCAGTACTTC; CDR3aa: CASSELQTSGWEQYF
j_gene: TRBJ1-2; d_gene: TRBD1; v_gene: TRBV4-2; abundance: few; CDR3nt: TGTGCCAGCAGCCAAGACCTAACTACAGGGGGATGGAGTGTTTTCTATGGCTACACCTTC; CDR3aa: CASSQDLTTGGWSVFYGYTF
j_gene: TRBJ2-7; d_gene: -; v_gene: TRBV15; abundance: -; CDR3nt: TGTGCCACCAGCAGAGTTTCAGGGGAAACCAGCTCCTACGAGCAGTACTTC; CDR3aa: CATSRVSGETSSYEQYF
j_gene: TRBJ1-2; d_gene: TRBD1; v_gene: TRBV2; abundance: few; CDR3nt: TGTGCCAGCAGCGAAGGACAGGGAGGAGGTGGGCGCTACACCTTC; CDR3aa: CASSEGQGGGGRYTF
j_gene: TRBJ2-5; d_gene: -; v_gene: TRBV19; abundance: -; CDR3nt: TGTGCCAGTAGTGTCGGACGACAGGAGCCGTACCAAGAGACCCAGTACTTC; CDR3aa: CASSVGRQEPYQETQYF
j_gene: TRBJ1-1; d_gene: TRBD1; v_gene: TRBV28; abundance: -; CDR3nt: TGTGCCAGCAGTCCCCGGACAGGGGGCAGGGCTGAAGCTTTCTTT; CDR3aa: CASSPRTGGRAEAFF
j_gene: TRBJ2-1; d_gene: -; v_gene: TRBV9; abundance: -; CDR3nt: TGTGCCAGCAGCGTAGACCAGGGTATCAATGAGCAGTTCTTC; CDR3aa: CASSVDQGINEQFF
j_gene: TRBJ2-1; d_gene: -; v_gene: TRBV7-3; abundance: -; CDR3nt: TGTGCCAGCAGCTTAACTCGGGAAAATGAGCAGTTCTTC; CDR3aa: CASSLTRENEQFF
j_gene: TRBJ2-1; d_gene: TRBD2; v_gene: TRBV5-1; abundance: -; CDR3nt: TGCGCCAGCAGCTCGACCCCTAGCGGGAGGTGGGGCAATGAGCAGTTCTTC; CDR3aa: CASSSTPSGRWGNEQFF
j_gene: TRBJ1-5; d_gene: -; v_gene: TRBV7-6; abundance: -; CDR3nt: TGTGCCAGCAGCCCAGACGGGTGGGGCAATCAGCCCCAGCATTTT; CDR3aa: CASSPDGWGNQPQHF
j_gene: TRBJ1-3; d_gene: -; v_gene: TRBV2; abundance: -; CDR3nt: TGTGCCAGCAATAACGGAGGGAGCTCTGGAAACACCATATATTTT; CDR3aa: CASNNGGSSGNTIYF
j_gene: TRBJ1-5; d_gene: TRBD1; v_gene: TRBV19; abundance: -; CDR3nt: TGTGCCAGTAGTATCGGCAGGGGGACTCAGCCCCAGCATTTT; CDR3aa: CASSIGRGTQPQHF
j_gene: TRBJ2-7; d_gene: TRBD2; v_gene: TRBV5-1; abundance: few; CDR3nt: TGCGCCAGCAGCTTGACCAGCGGGGCCTACGAGCAGTACTTC; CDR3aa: CASSLTSGAYEQYF
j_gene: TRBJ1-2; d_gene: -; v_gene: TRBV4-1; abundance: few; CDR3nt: TGCGCCAGCAGCCAATTATTGAGCGAGCAGGGCCACTATGGCTACACCTTC; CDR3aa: CASSQLLSEQGHYGYTF
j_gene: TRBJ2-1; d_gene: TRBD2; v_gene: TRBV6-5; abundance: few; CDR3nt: TGTGCCAGCAACGGACTAGCGCGAGCGTACAATGAGCAGTTCTTC; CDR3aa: CASNGLARAYNEQFF
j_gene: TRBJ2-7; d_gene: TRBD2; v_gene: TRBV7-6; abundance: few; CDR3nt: TGTGCCAGCAGCTCGGGAGGGACTAGCGACTACGAGCAGTACTTC; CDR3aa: CASSSGGTSDYEQYF
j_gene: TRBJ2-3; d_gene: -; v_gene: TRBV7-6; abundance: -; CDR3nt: TGTGCCAGCAGCTTAGCGGGGGGAGGTGATACGCAGTATTTT; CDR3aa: CASSLAGGGDTQYF
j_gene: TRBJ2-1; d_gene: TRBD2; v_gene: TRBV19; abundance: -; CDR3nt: TGTGCCAGTAAAGCGATACTAGCGGGTGGGCATGAGCAGTTCTTC; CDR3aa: CASKAILAGGHEQFF
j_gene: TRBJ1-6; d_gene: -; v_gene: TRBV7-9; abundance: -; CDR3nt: TGTGCCAGCAGCTCGCATGATTCGGGTCCACCCCTCCACTTT; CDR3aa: CASSSHDSGPPLHF
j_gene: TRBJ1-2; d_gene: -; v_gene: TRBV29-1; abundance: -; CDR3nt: TGCAGCGTTGAGTTCCCTCCCAGGGCAGGGAATGGCTACACCTTC; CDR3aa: CSVEFPPRAGNGYTF
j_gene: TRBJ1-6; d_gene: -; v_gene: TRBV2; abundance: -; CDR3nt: TGTGCCAGCAAGGCGGAGAGTAATTCACCCCTCCACTTT; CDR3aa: CASKAESNSPLHF